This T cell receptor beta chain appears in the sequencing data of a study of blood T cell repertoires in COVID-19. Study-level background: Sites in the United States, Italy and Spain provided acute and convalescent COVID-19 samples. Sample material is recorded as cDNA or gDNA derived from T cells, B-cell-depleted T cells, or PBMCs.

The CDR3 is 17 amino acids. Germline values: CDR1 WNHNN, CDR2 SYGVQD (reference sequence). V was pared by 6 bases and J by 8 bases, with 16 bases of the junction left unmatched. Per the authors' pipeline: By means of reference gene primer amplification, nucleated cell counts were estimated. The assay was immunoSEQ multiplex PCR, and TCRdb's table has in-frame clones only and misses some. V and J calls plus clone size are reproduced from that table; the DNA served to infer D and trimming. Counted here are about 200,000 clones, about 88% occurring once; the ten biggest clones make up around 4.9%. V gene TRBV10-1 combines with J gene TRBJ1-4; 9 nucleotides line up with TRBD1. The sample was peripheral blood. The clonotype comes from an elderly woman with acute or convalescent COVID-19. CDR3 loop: CASRKTGTGIAREKLFF. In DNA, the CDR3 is TGCGCCAGCAGAAAAACCGGGACAGGGATCGCGAGAGAAAAACTGTTTTTT.